Below, one TCR beta chain is given with its context. This CDR3 has 12 residues. Germline CDR1 is ENHRY and CDR2 is SYGVKD. V was clipped by 9 bases and J by 1 base, with 7 bases between them. The entry originates in a study of technical replicates of blood from a handful of donors. The table came from immunoSEQ multiplex PCR; TCRdb's copy has only in-frame clones and leaves some out. The repertoire holds 55,000 to 85,000 clones, with around 97% as singletons. The J gene is TRBJ1-3, the V gene TRBV10-3, with D perhaps TRBD1 (6 bases). The specimen sequenced was T cells isolated from PBMCs. The source of this sequence is a human donor in good health. CDR3 coding DNA: TGTGCCATTACAGGGTCTGGAAACACCATATATTTT. Its translation is CAITGSGNTIYF.